This T cell receptor (beta chain) was observed in a study of memory CD4+ T cells and cytomegalovirus serostatus. Study-level findings and limits: Of 150 to 200 reported CMV TCRbeta sequences, 55 to 80 were found in memory CD4+ repertoires. Suggested: most of the CMV-linked TCR signature lies in CD4+ memory cells.

About this clone: The target antigen is unknown.

Single viable CD3+CD4+CD8-CD45RO+ cells were sorted as the memory CD4+ T cells. CD4+ T cells were isolated by positive magnetic selection. TCRdb keeps only in-frame clones here, not all; method: immunoSEQ multiplex PCR. This sample has some 73,000 clones, with around 82% found just once. The TCR sequence derives from an adult in good health and CMV-seropositive. Specimen: memory CD4+ T cells from blood.

CDR3 bases: TGTGCCAGCAGCCAATCCCTCTGGCGGGGTTACCAAGAGACCCAGTACTTC. Its translation is CASSQSLWRGYQETQYF. The chain recombines TRBV14 with TRBJ2-5; D is perhaps TRBD2 (6 bases). There are 17 residues in the CDR3. Trimming stripped 2 bases from V and 0 bases from J, with 16 bases between. CDR1 is SGHDN and CDR2 is FVKESK in the germline V gene. The full variable domain, its missing parts supplied by reference TRBV14 and TRBJ2-5, is EAGVTQFPSHSVIEKGQTVTLRCDPISGHDNLYWYRRVMGKEIKFLLHFVKESKQDESGMPNNRFLAERTGGTYSTLKVQPAELEDSGVYFCASSQSLWRGYQETQYFGPGTRLLVL.